The TCR beta chain described here comes from a study of blood T cell repertoires in COVID-19. Study as a whole: Acute and convalescent COVID-19 samples came from the United States, Italy and Spain. T cells, B-cell-depleted T cells, or PBMCs supplied cDNA or gDNA.

Authors' methods: Amplified reference gene primers provided the basis for estimating nucleated cell counts. Repertoires were generated with immunoSEQ multiplex PCR, while TCRdb's copy carries only in-frame clones and drops some. V, J and clone size are those of that table, while D and trimming were read from the DNA. This sample has hundreds of thousands of clones, with more than 80% found just once. CDR1 is MNHEY and CDR2 is SVGAGI in the germline V gene. This CDR3 spans 14 amino acids. Trimming took off 2 bases at V and 4 bases at J, with 11 bases between the two ends. The source material was peripheral blood. The rearrangement joins TRBV6-5 to TRBJ1-2; D is uncertain. The clonotype comes from a woman in her thirties with active or convalescent COVID-19. In nucleotides, the CDR3 is TGTGCCAGCAGTTACAATCTGGGCTCCTATGGCTACACCTTC. Residues: CASSYNLGSYGYTF.